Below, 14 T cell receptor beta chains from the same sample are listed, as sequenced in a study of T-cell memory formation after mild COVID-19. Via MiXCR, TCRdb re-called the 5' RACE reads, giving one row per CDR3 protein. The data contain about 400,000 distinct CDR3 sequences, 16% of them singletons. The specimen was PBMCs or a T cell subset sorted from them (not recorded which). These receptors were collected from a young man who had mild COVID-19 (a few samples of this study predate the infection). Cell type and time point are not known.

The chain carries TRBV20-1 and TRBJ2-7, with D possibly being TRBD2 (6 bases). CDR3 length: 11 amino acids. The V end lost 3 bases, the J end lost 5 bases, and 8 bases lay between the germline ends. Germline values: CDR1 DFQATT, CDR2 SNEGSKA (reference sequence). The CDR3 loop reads CSARGGHEQYV. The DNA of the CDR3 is TGCAGTGCTAGGGGAGGACACGAGCAGTACGTC.

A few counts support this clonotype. This CDR3 reads CASSQGIPGRTYNEQFF. CDR3 sequence (DNA): TGCGCCAGCAGCCAAGGTATTCCGGGACGGACCTACAATGAGCAGTTCTTC. This rearrangement joins TRBV4-1 to TRBJ2-1, with D perhaps TRBD1 or TRBD2 (5 bases each). V dropped 1 base and J dropped 2 bases, with 15 bases sitting between them. CDR1 is MGHRA, CDR2 YSYEKL, per germline. This CDR3 region has 17 residues.

The CDR3 DNA reads TGCGCCAGCACCGCTGGAGGGGGATATAGCAATCAGCCCCAGCATTTT. Its translation: CASTAGGGYSNQPQHF. This chain uses TRBV5-1 with TRBJ1-5; D is possibly TRBD1 (6 bases). Trimming left V 6 bases short and J 0 bases short, with 16 bases between. Germline V gene lookup returns CDR1 SGHRS and CDR2 YFSETQ. There are 16 residues in the CDR3.

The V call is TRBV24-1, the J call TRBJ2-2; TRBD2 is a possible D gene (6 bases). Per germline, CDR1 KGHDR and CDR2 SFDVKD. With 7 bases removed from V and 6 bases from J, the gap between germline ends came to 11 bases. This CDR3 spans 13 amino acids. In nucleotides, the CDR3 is TGTGCCACCAGGTGGGGGGACGCCGGGGAGCTGTTTTTT. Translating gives CATRWGDAGELFF.

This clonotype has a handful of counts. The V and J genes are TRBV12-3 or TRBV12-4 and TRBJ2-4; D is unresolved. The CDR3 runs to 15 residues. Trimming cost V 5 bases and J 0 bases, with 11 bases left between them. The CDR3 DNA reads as TGTGCCAGCAGTCCACCTTTGTTAGCCAAAAACATTCAGTACTTC. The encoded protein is CASSPPLLAKNIQYF.

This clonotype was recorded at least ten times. The CDR3 spells CASSPPGLTGELFF. The CDR3 DNA is TGTGCCAGCAGCCCGCCGGGCCTCACCGGGGAGCTGTTTTTT. This rearrangement joins TRBV3-1 to TRBJ2-2; D gene ambiguous. The germline CDR1 and CDR2 sequences are LGHDT and YNNKEL (reference sequence). V was trimmed by 4 bases and J by 4 bases, leaving 10 bases between them. The CDR3 contains 14 residues.

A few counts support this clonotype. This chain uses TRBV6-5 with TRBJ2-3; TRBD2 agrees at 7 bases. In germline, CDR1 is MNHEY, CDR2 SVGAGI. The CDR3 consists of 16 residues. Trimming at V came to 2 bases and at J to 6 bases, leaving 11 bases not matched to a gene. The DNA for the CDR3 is TGTGCCAGCAGTTACCGGACTAGGGGAAACGGGGATACGCAGTATTTT. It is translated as CASSYRTRGNGDTQYF.

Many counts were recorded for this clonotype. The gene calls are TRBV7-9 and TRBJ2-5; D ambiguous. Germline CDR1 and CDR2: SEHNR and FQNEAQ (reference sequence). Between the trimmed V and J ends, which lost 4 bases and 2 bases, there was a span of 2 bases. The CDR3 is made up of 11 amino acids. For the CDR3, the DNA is TGTGCCAGCAGCTGGCAAGAGACCCAGTACTTC. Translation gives CASSWQETQYF.

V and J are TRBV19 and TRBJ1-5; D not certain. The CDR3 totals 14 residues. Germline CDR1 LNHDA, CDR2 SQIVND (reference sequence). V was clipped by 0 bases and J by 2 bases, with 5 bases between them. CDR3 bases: TGTGCCAGTAGTATAGACAGAGGCAATCAGCCCCAGCATTTT. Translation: CASSIDRGNQPQHF.

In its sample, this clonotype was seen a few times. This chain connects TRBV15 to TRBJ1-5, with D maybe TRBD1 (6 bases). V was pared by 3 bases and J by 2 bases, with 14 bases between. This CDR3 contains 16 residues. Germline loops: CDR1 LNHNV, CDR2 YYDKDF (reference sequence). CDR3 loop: CATSRMGGLGNQPQHF. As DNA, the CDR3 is TGTGCCACCAGCAGGATGGGGGGGCTAGGCAATCAGCCCCAGCATTTT.

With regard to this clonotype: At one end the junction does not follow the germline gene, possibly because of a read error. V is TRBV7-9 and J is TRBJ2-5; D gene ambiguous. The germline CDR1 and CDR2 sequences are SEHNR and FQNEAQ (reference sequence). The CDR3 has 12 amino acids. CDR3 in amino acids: CASSLMLEAQYF. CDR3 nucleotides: TGTGCCAGCAGCTTAATGCTAGAGGCCCAGTACTTC. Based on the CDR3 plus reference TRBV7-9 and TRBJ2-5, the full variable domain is DTGVSQNPRHKITKRGQNVTFRCDPISEHNRLYWYRQTLGQGPEFLTYFQNEAQLEKSRLLSDRFSAERPKGSFSTLEIQRTEQGDSAMYLCASSLMLEAQYFGPGTRLLVL.

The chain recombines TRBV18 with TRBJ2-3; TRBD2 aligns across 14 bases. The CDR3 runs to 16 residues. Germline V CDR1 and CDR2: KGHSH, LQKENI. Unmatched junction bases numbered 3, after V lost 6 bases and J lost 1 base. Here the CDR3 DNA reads TGTGCCAGCTCGACTAGCGGGGGGGCAGGCACAGATACGCAGTATTTT. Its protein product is CASSTSGGAGTDTQYF. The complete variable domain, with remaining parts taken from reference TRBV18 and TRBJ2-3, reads NAGVMQNPRHLVRRRGQEARLRCSPMKGHSHVYWYRQLPEEGLKFMVYLQKENIIDESGMPKERFSAEFPKEGPSILRIQQVVRGDSAAYFCASSTSGGAGTDTQYFGPGTRLTVL.

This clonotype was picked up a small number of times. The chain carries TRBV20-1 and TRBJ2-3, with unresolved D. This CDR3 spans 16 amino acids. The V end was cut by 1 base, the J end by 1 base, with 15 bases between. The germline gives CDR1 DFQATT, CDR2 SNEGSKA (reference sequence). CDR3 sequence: CSARALDGSGTDTQYF. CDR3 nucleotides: TGCAGTGCTAGAGCTCTAGACGGATCCGGCACAGATACGCAGTATTTT.

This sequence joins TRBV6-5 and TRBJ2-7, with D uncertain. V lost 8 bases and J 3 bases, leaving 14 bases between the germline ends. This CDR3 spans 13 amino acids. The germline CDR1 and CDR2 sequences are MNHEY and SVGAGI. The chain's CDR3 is CASGRAGFYEQYF. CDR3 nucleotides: TGTGCCAGCGGTCGCGCAGGCTTCTACGAGCAGTACTTC.